The following is a T cell receptor (beta chain) sequence with its context. Its cognate antigen is unknown. The data originate from a study of human T cells and chemical hapten exposure. Study-level information: Diphenylcyclopropenone doses were given weekly to the scalps of patients across the approximately 25-week study. Study-wide findings and caveats: Versus controls, significantly more large CDR3 similarity clusters arose from expanded TCRs. The number of TCRs over 1 in 1000 frequency stayed unchanged after DPC.

Time point noted: patch test 1, 2 weeks after DPC sensitization. Specified treatment: therapeutic diphenylcyclopropenone sensitization with weekly scalp DPC. TCRdb reprocessed the RACE reads via MiXCR and lists one record per CDR3 protein. In the table there are more than 90,000 distinct CDR3 sequences, under 12% of which are singletons. The CDR3 sequence is 14 residues long. V was shortened by 4 bases and J by 5 bases, with 15 bases between the two germline ends. Germline V lookup: CDR1 SGHDT, CDR2 YYEEEE. The receptor was derived from a man aged 35 to 55 with alopecia areata. Some clones in this sample may be carry-over from other donors' samples. The rearrangement links TRBV5-6 to TRBJ2-5, with TRBD1 as a possible D gene (5 bases). The sequenced sample was whole blood, obtained in connection with sensitization to the hapten diphenylcyclopropenone (DPC). The CDR3 nucleotides are TGTGCCAGCAGCAGAAAGGGGCTTTTGGAGACCCAGTACTTC. This translates into CASSRKGLLETQYF.